The rows below give T cell receptor beta chains drawn from one sample of a study of T cell responses to AZD1222 COVID-19 vaccine. The data were produced by immunoSEQ multiplex PCR, yet TCRdb's version contains in-frame clones alone and is incomplete. The sample lists 120,000 to 150,000 clones, roughly nine tenths occurring once. This sample comprised peripheral blood, obtained on day 0 of AZD1222 vaccination. Receptors were obtained from an adult in good health. The CDR3 runs from the conserved cysteine through the conserved F or W. A D gene is named only where the DNA matches it firmly.

15 TRBJ2-3 - TRBV11-3 TGTGCCAGCAGCTTCAGCGGAACTAGCACAGATACGCAGTATTTT CASSFSGTSTDTQYF
17 TRBJ1-5 - TRBV4-1 TGCGCCAGCAGCCAAGGACTGACGACTGATAGCAATCAGCCCCAGCATTTT CASSQGLTTDSNQPQHF
16 TRBJ1-2 - TRBV28 TGTGCCAGCAGTCCCTTAACGGGACACATAGGACATGGCTACACCTTC CASSPLTGHIGHGYTF
15 TRBJ2-7 - TRBV9 TGTGCCAGCAGCGCGACCGGGACGGACTCCTACGAGCAGTACTTC CASSATGTDSYEQYF
14 TRBJ1-2 - TRBV6-1 TGTGCCAGCAGTGAATGGGGGCGGAACTATGGCTACACCTTC CASSEWGRNYGYTF
17 TRBJ2-3 - TRBV27 TGTGCCAGCAGAGGTTTCCAGGGCCGAAATAGCACAGATACGCAGTATTTT CASRGFQGRNSTDTQYF
16 TRBJ2-3 TRBD2 TRBV18 TGTGCCAGCTCACCGATACCGGGGGGGCACACAGATACGCAGTATTTT CASSPIPGGHTDTQYF
14 TRBJ2-1 - TRBV11-3 TGTGCCAGCAGCTTAGCCGCCAGCTACAATGAGCAGTTCTTC CASSLAASYNEQFF
19 TRBJ2-7 - TRBV9 TGTGCCAGCAGCGCGGACCGACAACCTTCCAGGCCGGAACCCTACGAGCAGTACTTC CASSADRQPSRPEPYEQYF
15 TRBJ1-5 TRBD1 TRBV27 TGTGCCAGCAGTGCTGACAGGGGAGTCAATCAGCCCCAGCATTTT CASSADRGVNQPQHF
15 TRBJ1-4 TRBD1 TRBV2 TGTGCCAGCAGTCCCAGGGACAGGGTCGATGAAAAACTGTTTTTT CASSPRDRVDEKLFF
17 TRBJ2-2 - TRBV5-1 TGCGCCAGCAGCTGGACTGACGCCACCATCTTTACCGGGGAGCTGTTTTTT CASSWTDATIFTGELFF
17 TRBJ1-2 TRBD1 TRBV7-6 TGTGCCAGCAGCCCAGGGACAGGGCTCGTAGTGGGCTATGGCTACACCTTC CASSPGTGLVVGYGYTF
14 TRBJ2-2 TRBD1 TRBV18 TGTGCCAGCTCCCAAACAGGGGACACCGGGGAGCTGTTTTTT CASSQTGDTGELFF
13 TRBJ2-7 - TRBV28 TGTGCCAGCAGTCCTGCGGGCTCCTACGAGCAGTACTTC CASSPAGSYEQYF
15 TRBJ2-5 - TRBV4-3 TGCGCCAGCAGTTCGGTTTTCCACGGTCAAGAGACCCAGTACTTC CASSSVFHGQETQYF
14 TRBJ1-2 - TRBV13 TGTGCCAGCAGCTTAGGGGGCAGCGACTATGGCTACACCTTC CASSLGGSDYGYTF
17 TRBJ1-1 - TRBV28 TGTGCCAGCAGTTTACTCCAAAGGGCGCGTAGGGACACTGAAGCTTTCTTT CASSLLQRARRDTEAFF
13 TRBJ1-2 TRBD1 TRBV6-2/TRBV6-3 TGTGCCAGCAGTACCGGGACAGTCTATGGCTACACCTTC CASSTGTVYGYTF
15 TRBJ2-2 - TRBV11-2 TGTGCCAGCAGCGCCCGGGACCGAAACACCGGGGAGCTGTTTTTT CASSARDRNTGELFF
15 TRBJ1-5 - TRBV18 TGTGCCAGCTCACCTGGAATCCAGCACAATCAGCCCCAGCATTTT CASSPGIQHNQPQHF
14 TRBJ1-6 TRBD1 TRBV7-8 TGTGCCAGCAGCTTCGGACAGGGGGGTTCACCCCTCCACTTT CASSFGQGGSPLHF
14 TRBJ2-3 TRBD2 TRBV5-1 TGCGCCAGCAGCCGCGGGGGGGCCGAAGATACGCAGTATTTT CASSRGGAEDTQYF
14 TRBJ2-2 - TRBV6-2/TRBV6-3 TGTGCCAGCAGTTACTCGGACAGCACCGGGGAGCTGTTTTTT CASSYSDSTGELFF